This TCR beta chain was recovered during a study of OX40 agonist ivuxolimab in advanced cancers. Regarding the study in general: The costimulatory receptor OX40 (CD134) was targeted by ivuxolimab, a fully human IgG2 agonistic monoclonal antibody. Prior anti-PD-1, anti-PD-L1 or anti-CTLA-4 therapy was permitted, and approximately 41% of dose-escalation patients had received checkpoint inhibitors. Of the roughly 54 patients in dose escalation, around 19 had hepatocellular carcinoma, some 15 had melanoma, 9 had renal cell carcinoma and 9 had head and neck cancer. A male proportion of roughly 80% and a mean age of around 60 years, ranging from about 23 to 90, were recorded for the dose-escalation cohort. The paper reports the monotherapy dose-escalation portion (N ≈ 50 patients) of the phase I ivuxolimab trial. Peripheral TCRbeta sequencing aimed to test whether ivuxolimab altered TCR sequence diversity and caused clonal T-cell expansion. Intravenous ivuxolimab was administered to patients every 2 weeks at six dose levels: 0.01, 0.1, 0.3, 1.5, 3 and 10 mg/kg. Three dose-escalation patients achieved partial responses, one with hepatocellular carcinoma and two with cutaneous melanoma.

A note on this clone: Its antigen is currently not known. No base qualities exist here, and no much larger clone lies one base off it.

Including cysteine and phenylalanine, the CDR3 has 13 amino acids. The read is trimmed to its CDR3 DNA, 39 bases read in frame from base 1. CDR1 and CDR2, looked up from the germline V gene (reference sequence), are GTSNPN and SVGIG. V is reduced by 0 bases and J by 1 base, leaving a spacing of 7 bases between them. The trial excluded patients who had a history of autoimmune disease or who were on systemic immunosuppression. Peripheral blood for TCR sequencing was collected from all dose cohorts at baseline, on cycle 4 day 1, and on cycle 7 day 1. The samples were drawn from a first-in-human, open-label, multicenter phase I dose-escalation trial of ivuxolimab. The trial enrolled adults with locally advanced or metastatic head and neck squamous cell, hepatocellular, melanoma or renal cell carcinoma. Before TCR sequencing, CD4+ T cells and CD8+ T cells were sorted from peripheral blood as separate populations.

On the study overall, not on this receptor specifically: At doses of 0.1 to 3.0 mg/kg, clonal expansion of both CD4+ and CD8+ T cells in blood was seen between baseline and week 6. Low levels of normalized T-cell clonal expansion were also seen in some nonresponding patients. Partial responders in the 0.1-3.0 mg/kg groups had among the lowest normalized peripheral clonal expansion, especially among CD8+ T cells. After ivuxolimab, expanded clones were on average more numerous among CD8+ T cells than among CD4+ T cells. The antigen specificity of the clonally expanded peripheral T cells was not determined.

To sequence the TCRbeta CDR3 region, genomic DNA was isolated from the sorted cells. The immunoSEQ Assay was used for sequencing of TCRbeta CDR3 regions. The table comes from immuneACCESS by way of TCRdb, which keeps in-frame sequences with V and J called. Part of the clones is missing from these tables; in studies checked, under half for an unresolved V gene and the rest for unknown reasons. This sample is represented by 39,000 or so clones; 92% of them were singletons. The ten largest clonotypes hold about 20% of the sample. The sequences come from CD4+ or CD8+ T cells sorted from blood, collected in a trial of the OX40 agonist ivuxolimab. The receptor comes from an adult with an advanced solid tumor such as melanoma, head and neck, liver or kidney cancer. Rearrangement joined TRBV30 to TRBJ2-7; a confident D gene designation cannot be given. Read as DNA, the sequence is TGTGCCTGGAGTGTATCCAGGTCCTACGAGCAGTACTTC. Translation gives CAWSVSRSYEQYF.